The rows below give T cell receptor beta chains drawn from one sample of a study of blood T cell repertoires in COVID-19. Libraries were prepared by immunoSEQ multiplex PCR; TCRdb keeps only in-frame clonotypes and omits some of them. The table includes approximately 300,000 clones, around 86% detected once. Sequenced: peripheral blood. Receptor source: a woman aged 45-60 years with acute or convalescent COVID-19. Both conserved end residues are part of each CDR3. Fields, in order: V gene, J gene, D gene, clone size, CDR3 protein, CDR3 DNA. The D gene is left open where the match is weak. Expanded clones are given a class, and other clones once, few, many or no size at all.

V gene: TRBV10-3
J gene: TRBJ2-1
D gene: TRBD2
clone size: .
CDR3 protein: CATMGLAGHNEQFF
CDR3 DNA: TGTGCCACGATGGGACTAGCGGGACACAATGAGCAGTTCTTC

V gene: TRBV30
J gene: TRBJ1-1
D gene: .
clone size: .
CDR3 protein: CAWSRDIAMGTEAFF
CDR3 DNA: TGTGCCTGGAGCCGGGACATAGCCATGGGCACTGAAGCTTTCTTT

V gene: TRBV5-1
J gene: TRBJ1-3
D gene: .
clone size: .
CDR3 protein: CASSLIGVRQSSGNTIYF
CDR3 DNA: TGCGCCAGCAGCTTAATTGGCGTACGACAGAGCTCTGGAAACACCATATATTTT

V gene: TRBV19
J gene: TRBJ1-5
D gene: TRBD1
clone size: .
CDR3 protein: CASSRTGTDHNQPQHF
CDR3 DNA: TGTGCCAGTAGTAGAACCGGGACAGATCACAATCAGCCCCAGCATTTT

V gene: TRBV30
J gene: TRBJ1-4
D gene: TRBD1
clone size: .
CDR3 protein: CAWSVRGQGASNEKLFF
CDR3 DNA: TGTGCCTGGAGTGTACGAGGGCAGGGGGCCTCTAATGAAAAACTGTTTTTT

V gene: TRBV5-1
J gene: TRBJ1-2
D gene: .
clone size: .
CDR3 protein: CASSKGQTRDYGYTF
CDR3 DNA: TGCGCCAGCAGTAAAGGACAGACCAGGGACTATGGCTACACCTTC

V gene: TRBV5-1
J gene: TRBJ2-7
D gene: TRBD2
clone size: .
CDR3 protein: CASSLAIRTSGAYEQYF
CDR3 DNA: TGCGCCAGCAGCTTGGCTATACGGACTAGCGGGGCTTACGAGCAGTACTTC

V gene: TRBV30
J gene: TRBJ1-3
D gene: .
clone size: .
CDR3 protein: CAWSVSISGNTIYF
CDR3 DNA: TGTGCCTGGAGTGTTAGTATCTCTGGAAACACCATATATTTT

V gene: TRBV19
J gene: TRBJ1-5
D gene: .
clone size: once
CDR3 protein: CASSIQENQPQHF
CDR3 DNA: TGTGCCAGTAGTATCCAGGAAAATCAGCCCCAGCATTTT

V gene: TRBV5-1
J gene: TRBJ2-4
D gene: TRBD2
clone size: .
CDR3 protein: CASSSRTSGGVAKNIQYF
CDR3 DNA: TGCGCCAGCAGCTCACGGACTAGCGGGGGGGTAGCCAAAAACATTCAGTACTTC

V gene: TRBV28
J gene: TRBJ2-3
D gene: TRBD2
clone size: .
CDR3 protein: CASSPIAGTSGSPTDTQYF
CDR3 DNA: TGTGCCAGCAGTCCTATAGCCGGGACTAGCGGGAGCCCCACAGATACGCAGTATTTT

V gene: TRBV7-9
J gene: TRBJ1-1
D gene: TRBD1
clone size: .
CDR3 protein: CASSGTGDTEAFF
CDR3 DNA: TGTGCCAGCAGCGGGACAGGGGACACTGAAGCTTTCTTT

V gene: TRBV10-3
J gene: TRBJ2-1
D gene: TRBD1
clone size: .
CDR3 protein: CAITLGQITYNEQFF
CDR3 DNA: TGTGCCATCACCCTGGGACAGATCACCTACAATGAGCAGTTCTTC

V gene: TRBV6-5
J gene: TRBJ1-3
D gene: TRBD1
clone size: once
CDR3 protein: CASSSTGTGNTIYF
CDR3 DNA: TGTGCCAGCAGCTCGACAGGGACTGGAAACACCATATATTTT

V gene: TRBV28
J gene: TRBJ1-5
D gene: TRBD1
clone size: .
CDR3 protein: CASRPRYRGQSNQPQHF
CDR3 DNA: TGTGCCAGCAGGCCCCGTTACAGGGGGCAGAGCAATCAGCCCCAGCATTTT

V gene: TRBV15
J gene: TRBJ2-1
D gene: TRBD2
clone size: few
CDR3 protein: CATSNNAGVGEQFF
CDR3 DNA: TGTGCCACCAGCAATAATGCGGGAGTGGGTGAGCAGTTCTTC

V gene: TRBV27
J gene: TRBJ1-6
D gene: TRBD1
clone size: .
CDR3 protein: CASSFLGQGGSPLHF
CDR3 DNA: TGTGCCAGCAGTTTCCTCGGACAGGGAGGGTCACCCCTCCACTTT

V gene: TRBV2
J gene: TRBJ1-1
D gene: TRBD1
clone size: .
CDR3 protein: CASSEGQGGNTEAFF
CDR3 DNA: TGTGCCAGCAGTGAAGGACAGGGGGGAAACACTGAAGCTTTCTTT

V gene: TRBV9
J gene: TRBJ1-1
D gene: TRBD1
clone size: .
CDR3 protein: CASSVQDRARAFF
CDR3 DNA: TGTGCCAGCAGCGTACAGGACAGGGCGAGAGCTTTCTTT

V gene: TRBV7-9
J gene: TRBJ1-1
D gene: TRBD1
clone size: once
CDR3 protein: CASSLGGQANQIGTEAFF
CDR3 DNA: TGTGCCAGCAGCTTAGGCGGACAGGCTAATCAGATAGGCACTGAAGCTTTCTTT

V gene: TRBV3-1/TRBV3-2
J gene: TRBJ1-2
D gene: .
clone size: .
CDR3 protein: CASSQSRAGYTF
CDR3 DNA: TGTGCCAGCAGCCAGAGCAGGGCTGGCTACACCTTC

V gene: TRBV3-1/TRBV3-2
J gene: TRBJ2-3
D gene: .
clone size: .
CDR3 protein: CASSLTVTDTQYF
CDR3 DNA: TGTGCCAGCAGCCTGACTGTCACAGATACGCAGTATTTT

V gene: TRBV2
J gene: TRBJ1-1
D gene: TRBD1
clone size: .
CDR3 protein: CASMADRENTEAFF
CDR3 DNA: TGTGCCAGCATGGCCGACAGGGAGAACACTGAAGCTTTCTTT

V gene: TRBV19
J gene: TRBJ1-1
D gene: TRBD1
clone size: .
CDR3 protein: CASSDDRGRDPTEAFF
CDR3 DNA: TGTGCCAGTAGTGATGACAGGGGGCGCGATCCTACTGAAGCTTTCTTT

V gene: TRBV27
J gene: TRBJ2-7
D gene: TRBD1
clone size: .
CDR3 protein: CASSSPGQTTYEQYF
CDR3 DNA: TGTGCCAGCAGTTCGCCGGGACAGACAACCTACGAGCAGTACTTC

V gene: TRBV6-5
J gene: TRBJ1-4
D gene: .
clone size: .
CDR3 protein: CASSYSGLYNEKLFF
CDR3 DNA: TGTGCCAGCAGTTACTCGGGGCTGTATAATGAAAAACTGTTTTTT

V gene: TRBV20-1
J gene: TRBJ2-7
D gene: .
clone size: .
CDR3 protein: CSAIRGYEQYF
CDR3 DNA: TGCAGTGCGATCCGGGGCTACGAGCAGTACTTC

V gene: TRBV4-1
J gene: TRBJ2-2
D gene: TRBD1
clone size: .
CDR3 protein: CASSQATNRGPTGELFF
CDR3 DNA: TGCGCCAGCAGCCAAGCGACAAACAGGGGACCGACCGGGGAGCTGTTTTTT

V gene: TRBV18
J gene: TRBJ1-5
D gene: TRBD1
clone size: .
CDR3 protein: CASSPIRTGPASNQPQHF
CDR3 DNA: TGTGCCAGCTCACCAATACGGACAGGGCCCGCGAGCAATCAGCCCCAGCATTTT

V gene: TRBV7-2
J gene: TRBJ2-1
D gene: TRBD2
clone size: .
CDR3 protein: CASITSASYNEQFF
CDR3 DNA: TGTGCCAGCATCACTAGCGCCTCCTACAATGAGCAGTTCTTC

V gene: TRBV28
J gene: TRBJ1-1
D gene: TRBD1
clone size: .
CDR3 protein: CASSLGGQTEAFF
CDR3 DNA: TGTGCCAGCAGTTTAGGGGGACAGACTGAAGCTTTCTTT

V gene: TRBV5-1
J gene: TRBJ2-1
D gene: TRBD1
clone size: .
CDR3 protein: CASSFGQGKIDEQFF
CDR3 DNA: TGCGCCAGCAGCTTCGGACAGGGGAAGATCGATGAGCAGTTCTTC

V gene: TRBV11-2
J gene: TRBJ1-3
D gene: .
clone size: .
CDR3 protein: CASSPSYGGNTIYF
CDR3 DNA: TGTGCCAGCAGCCCCTCTTACGGGGGAAACACCATATATTTT

V gene: TRBV10-3
J gene: TRBJ2-3
D gene: TRBD1
clone size: .
CDR3 protein: CAISADRGDTDTQYF
CDR3 DNA: TGTGCCATCAGTGCGGACAGGGGCGACACAGATACGCAGTATTTT

V gene: TRBV11-2
J gene: TRBJ2-1
D gene: TRBD1
clone size: .
CDR3 protein: CASSLIGQGGEQFF
CDR3 DNA: TGTGCCAGCAGCTTAATAGGACAGGGAGGCGAGCAGTTCTTC

V gene: TRBV7-2
J gene: TRBJ1-4
D gene: TRBD1
clone size: .
CDR3 protein: CASSSGQGRFEKLFF
CDR3 DNA: TGTGCCAGCAGCTCGGGACAGGGAAGGTTCGAAAAACTGTTTTTT

V gene: TRBV7-3
J gene: TRBJ2-2
D gene: TRBD2
clone size: .
CDR3 protein: CASSPFTGGDTGELFF
CDR3 DNA: TGTGCCAGCAGCCCTTTCACGGGAGGGGATACCGGGGAGCTGTTTTTT

V gene: TRBV27
J gene: TRBJ1-2
D gene: TRBD1
clone size: .
CDR3 protein: CASSSGTGRAHGYTF
CDR3 DNA: TGTGCCAGCAGTTCCGGGACAGGGAGGGCCCATGGCTACACCTTC

V gene: TRBV29-1
J gene: TRBJ2-1
D gene: .
clone size: few
CDR3 protein: CSGRGALYNEQFF
CDR3 DNA: TGCAGCGGTCGCGGAGCACTCTACAATGAGCAGTTCTTC

V gene: TRBV18
J gene: TRBJ1-2
D gene: TRBD1
clone size: .
CDR3 protein: CASSPDQGDGYTF
CDR3 DNA: TGTGCCAGCTCACCCGACCAGGGGGATGGCTACACCTTC

V gene: TRBV11-2
J gene: TRBJ2-7
D gene: TRBD1
clone size: .
CDR3 protein: CASSDRGIYEQYF
CDR3 DNA: TGTGCCAGCAGCGACAGGGGTATCTACGAGCAGTACTTC

V gene: TRBV4-1
J gene: TRBJ2-2
D gene: .
clone size: .
CDR3 protein: CASSPWTGAGELFF
CDR3 DNA: TGCGCCAGCAGCCCCTGGACCGGGGCCGGGGAGCTGTTTTTT

V gene: TRBV11-2
J gene: TRBJ2-7
D gene: .
clone size: .
CDR3 protein: CASSSPRLAEQYF
CDR3 DNA: TGTGCCAGCAGTTCACCCCGCCTAGCCGAGCAGTACTTC

V gene: TRBV7-9
J gene: TRBJ1-5
D gene: TRBD1
clone size: .
CDR3 protein: CASSPGTGVRNQPQHF
CDR3 DNA: TGTGCCAGCAGCCCCGGGACAGGGGTTCGCAATCAGCCCCAGCATTTT

V gene: TRBV9
J gene: TRBJ2-3
D gene: TRBD2
clone size: .
CDR3 protein: CASSGGGLAGFPRTDTQYF
CDR3 DNA: TGTGCCAGCAGCGGAGGGGGACTAGCGGGATTTCCCCGCACAGATACGCAGTATTTT

V gene: TRBV7-2
J gene: TRBJ1-5
D gene: .
clone size: .
CDR3 protein: CASSFSGLGNQPQHF
CDR3 DNA: TGTGCCAGCAGCTTCTCGGGTCTGGGCAATCAGCCCCAGCATTTT

V gene: TRBV11-3
J gene: TRBJ1-5
D gene: TRBD1
clone size: .
CDR3 protein: CASSLIQGAPLNNQPQHF
CDR3 DNA: TGTGCCAGCAGCTTAATACAGGGGGCTCCCCTCAATAATCAGCCCCAGCATTTT

V gene: TRBV29-1
J gene: TRBJ1-1
D gene: TRBD1
clone size: .
CDR3 protein: CSGQQGVATEAFF
CDR3 DNA: TGCAGCGGGCAACAGGGGGTGGCCACTGAAGCTTTCTTT

V gene: TRBV28
J gene: TRBJ2-7
D gene: TRBD1
clone size: .
CDR3 protein: CASSPLDRGRFEQYF
CDR3 DNA: TGTGCCAGCAGTCCCCTGGACAGGGGGCGCTTCGAGCAGTACTTC

V gene: TRBV4-2
J gene: TRBJ2-7
D gene: TRBD2
clone size: .
CDR3 protein: CASSYAASGSYEQYF
CDR3 DNA: TGTGCCAGCAGCTACGCGGCTAGCGGGAGCTACGAGCAGTACTTC

V gene: TRBV30
J gene: TRBJ2-1
D gene: TRBD2
clone size: .
CDR3 protein: CAWVAGVRYNEQFF
CDR3 DNA: TGTGCCTGGGTAGCGGGAGTTCGATACAATGAGCAGTTCTTC

V gene: TRBV4-2
J gene: TRBJ2-7
D gene: .
clone size: .
CDR3 protein: CASSDRQGRYEQYF
CDR3 DNA: TGTGCCAGCAGCGACCGACAAGGTCGGTACGAGCAGTACTTC

V gene: TRBV11-2
J gene: TRBJ1-2
D gene: .
clone size: .
CDR3 protein: CASSLEGAYGYTF
CDR3 DNA: TGTGCCAGCAGCTTAGAGGGGGCCTATGGCTACACCTTC

V gene: TRBV28
J gene: TRBJ2-5
D gene: .
clone size: .
CDR3 protein: CASSLVQKTQYF
CDR3 DNA: TGTGCCAGCAGTTTAGTACAGAAGACCCAGTACTTC

V gene: TRBV6-6
J gene: TRBJ1-5
D gene: .
clone size: .
CDR3 protein: CASSPLGGSHSNQPQHF
CDR3 DNA: TGTGCCAGCAGTCCCTTGGGGGGGTCTCATAGCAATCAGCCCCAGCATTTT